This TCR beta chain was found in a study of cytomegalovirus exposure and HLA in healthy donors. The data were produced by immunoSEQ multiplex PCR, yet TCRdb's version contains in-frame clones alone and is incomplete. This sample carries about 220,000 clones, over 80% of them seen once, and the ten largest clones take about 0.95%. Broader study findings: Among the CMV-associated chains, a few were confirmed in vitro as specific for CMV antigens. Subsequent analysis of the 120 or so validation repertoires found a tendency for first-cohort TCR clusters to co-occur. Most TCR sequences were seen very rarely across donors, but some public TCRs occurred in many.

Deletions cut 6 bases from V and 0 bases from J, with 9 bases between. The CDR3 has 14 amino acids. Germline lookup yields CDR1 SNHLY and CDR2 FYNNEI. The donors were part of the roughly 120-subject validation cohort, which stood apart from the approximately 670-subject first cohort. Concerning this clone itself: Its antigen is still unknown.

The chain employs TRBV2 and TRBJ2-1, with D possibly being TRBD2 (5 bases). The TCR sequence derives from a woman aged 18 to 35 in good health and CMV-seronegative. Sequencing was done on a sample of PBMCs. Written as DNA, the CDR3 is TGTGCCAGCAGCTCCGAGGGCTCCTACAATGAGCAGTTCTTC. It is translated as CASSSEGSYNEQFF.